Listed below are T cell receptor beta chains from one sample, sequenced in a study of shared clonotypes between healthy human individuals. Using immunoSEQ multiplex PCR, the repertoire was profiled, and TCRdb retains in-frame clones only, with some absent. This sample has 450,000 to 500,000 clones, with 76% found just once. The sample consisted of PBMCs. These receptors were collected from a woman aged 40 to 55 in good health. Some clones in this sample may be carry-over from other donors' samples. Both conserved end residues are trimmed from each CDR3. Fields, in order: CDR3 protein, V gene.

CDR3aa: AISGGRGHPYEQY; v_gene: TRBV10-3
CDR3aa: AWGTGPEAF; v_gene: TRBV30
CDR3aa: ASTGTSGGEQF; v_gene: TRBV6-5
CDR3aa: ASSLKGGLAGAYNEQF; v_gene: TRBV5-4
CDR3aa: ASSPSGTTGTDTQY; v_gene: TRBV5-1
CDR3aa: ASSFNRVNTEAF; v_gene: TRBV5-1
CDR3aa: ASSWGTSGINEQF; v_gene: TRBV21-1
CDR3aa: ASSLQGTFNYGYT; v_gene: TRBV5-1
CDR3aa: ASSSPLGRSYNEQF; v_gene: TRBV27
CDR3aa: ASRGRDSYEQY; v_gene: TRBV2
CDR3aa: ASSPQGAKGQPQH; v_gene: TRBV18
CDR3aa: ASGWGVRGETQY; v_gene: TRBV19
CDR3aa: ASSFGLAGDTQY; v_gene: TRBV7-2
CDR3aa: ATKRESTDTQY; v_gene: TRBV5-1
CDR3aa: ASSRQGARNTEAF; v_gene: TRBV7-8
CDR3aa: ASTPLGLAGLNTGELF; v_gene: TRBV19
CDR3aa: ASSYSAVPGYEQY; v_gene: TRBV6-6
CDR3aa: ASSFWDSLGNEQF; v_gene: TRBV27